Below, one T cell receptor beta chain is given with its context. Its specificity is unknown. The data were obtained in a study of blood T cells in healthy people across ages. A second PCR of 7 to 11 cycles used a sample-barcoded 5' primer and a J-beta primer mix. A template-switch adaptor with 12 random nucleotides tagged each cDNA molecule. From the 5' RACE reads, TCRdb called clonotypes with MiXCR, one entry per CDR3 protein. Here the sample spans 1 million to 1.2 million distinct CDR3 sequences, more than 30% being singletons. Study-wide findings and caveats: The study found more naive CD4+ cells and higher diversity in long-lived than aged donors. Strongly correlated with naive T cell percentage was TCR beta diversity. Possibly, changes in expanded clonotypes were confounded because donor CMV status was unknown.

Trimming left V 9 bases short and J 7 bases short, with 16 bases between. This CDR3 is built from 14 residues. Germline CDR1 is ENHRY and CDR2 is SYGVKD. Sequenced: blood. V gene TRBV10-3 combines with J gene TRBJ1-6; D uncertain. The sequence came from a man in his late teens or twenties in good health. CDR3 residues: CAMKSDGENSPLHF. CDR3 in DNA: TGTGCCATGAAATCGGACGGTGAGAATTCACCCCTCCACTTT.